This is a list of T cell receptor beta chains from one sample in a study of OX40 agonist ivuxolimab in advanced cancers. Assay: immunoSEQ multiplex PCR; the TCRdb copy retains only in-frame clones and omits some. Of more than 45,000 clones listed, roughly 81% were seen once; the top ten hold roughly 4.8%. The sequenced sample was CD4+ or CD8+ T cells sorted from blood, obtained in a trial of the OX40 agonist ivuxolimab. The receptors shown here come from an adult with an advanced solid tumor such as melanoma, head and neck, liver or kidney cancer. Both conserved end residues are part of each CDR3. The order of the fields is clone size, D gene, J gene, V gene, CDR3 DNA, CDR3 protein. The D gene is left open where the match is weak. The listing skips clone size in some rows; elsewhere it reads once, few, many or a size class.

>-|-|TRBJ1-2|TRBV27
TGTGCCAGCAGTTTGGGTATGGGTGGGGACTATGGCTACACCTTC
CASSLGMGGDYGYTF
>-|-|TRBJ2-7|TRBV19
TGTGCCAGCCCCCCCGAGGGAATCTACGAGCAGTACTTC
CASPPEGIYEQYF
>-|-|TRBJ2-2|TRBV7-3
TGTGCCAGCAGCCAAAGAGGACTGAACACCGGGGAGCTGTTTTTT
CASSQRGLNTGELFF
>-|-|TRBJ2-2|TRBV18
TGTGCCAGCTCACCGAGCCTGGACAGCGCGAACACCGGGGAGCTGTTTTTT
CASSPSLDSANTGELFF
>-|-|TRBJ1-6|TRBV9
TGTGCCAGCAGCGTAGGTCAAGCCTTCAATTCACCCCTCCACTTT
CASSVGQAFNSPLHF
>-|TRBD2|TRBJ2-1|TRBV6-1
TGTGCCAGCAGTGAAACTAGCGGTCCCTGGAATGAGCAGTTCTTC
CASSETSGPWNEQFF
>-|-|TRBJ2-7|TRBV2
TGTGCCAGCAGTGAGGACGGCTCCTACGAGCAGTACTTC
CASSEDGSYEQYF
>few|TRBD2|TRBJ2-1|TRBV2
TGTGCCAGCAGTGAAAGGGACGGGACTAGCGGGAGAGGCGATGAGCAGTTCTTC
CASSERDGTSGRGDEQFF
>-|-|TRBJ2-2|TRBV7-3
TGTGCCAGCAGCCCGGGTTTGGTAGCGGCTAACACCGGGGAGCTGTTTTTT
CASSPGLVAANTGELFF
>-|TRBD1|TRBJ1-2|TRBV19
TGTGCCAGTAGTATACCGGGACAGGGGGTGTATAACTATGGCTACACCTTC
CASSIPGQGVYNYGYTF
>-|-|TRBJ2-1|TRBV2
TGTGCCAGCAGCCGTGGACAGTACAATGAGCAGTTCTTC
CASSRGQYNEQFF
>-|-|TRBJ1-1|TRBV18
TGTGCCAGCTCTCCCTCGGGGGGGTTCGACACTGAAGCTTTCTTT
CASSPSGGFDTEAFF
>-|-|TRBJ1-5|TRBV4-1
TGCGCCAGCAGCCAAGAAGGAGCGGGGGATCAGCCCCAGCATTTT
CASSQEGAGDQPQHF
>-|-|TRBJ1-1|TRBV7-9
TGTGCCGCTGGTTTGGGTTTCGCTGAAGCTTTCTTT
CAAGLGFAEAFF
>-|-|TRBJ2-3|TRBV2
TGTGCCAGCAGTGTTACGGGATCCTGGGATACGCAGTATTTT
CASSVTGSWDTQYF
>-|-|TRBJ2-7|TRBV15
TGTGCCACCAGCAGAGAGGCAGGGGTCTACGAGCAGTACTTC
CATSREAGVYEQYF
>-|TRBD2|TRBJ2-7|TRBV5-6
TGTGCCAGCAGCTTAGGACTAGCTCGCGAGCAGTACTTC
CASSLGLAREQYF
>-|TRBD2|TRBJ2-7|TRBV7-2
TGTGCCAGCAGCGTATTAGCGGGGAGCTCCTACGAGCAGTACTTC
CASSVLAGSSYEQYF
>-|-|TRBJ1-4|TRBV5-1
TGCGCCAGCAGCTTGGTCGGGGAAAGGCTGTTTTTT
CASSLVGERLFF
>-|-|TRBJ1-6|TRBV6-5
TGTGCCAGCAGTTTAGACGAGACAGGAGGGGATTCACCCCTCCACTTT
CASSLDETGGDSPLHF
>-|-|TRBJ2-2|TRBV25-1
TGTGCCAGCAGTGAATATTACCAGGGTAGCACCGGGGAGCTGTTTTTT
CASSEYYQGSTGELFF
>-|-|TRBJ1-1|TRBV4-1
TGCGCCAGCAGCCAAGAGCGACAGTTGAACACTGAAGCTTTCTTT
CASSQERQLNTEAFF
>-|-|TRBJ2-7|TRBV19
TGTGCCAGTAGTACGACAGGGGAGGGCGAGCAGTACTTC
CASSTTGEGEQYF
>-|-|TRBJ2-1|TRBV6-1
TGTGCCAGCAGTGAAGTGACAGTTGACAATGAGCAGTTCTTC
CASSEVTVDNEQFF
>-|-|TRBJ1-5|TRBV5-6
TGTGCCAGCAGCTTGGCCTACGGGACGGTCTATAGCAATCAGCCCCAGCATTTT
CASSLAYGTVYSNQPQHF
>few|-|TRBJ1-1|TRBV10-3
TGTGCCGTCTCTGAGGGCAGGGAGACTGAAGCTTTCTTT
CAVSEGRETEAFF
>-|TRBD1|TRBJ2-7|TRBV19
TGTGCCAGTATCGGGAGACAGGGGTACGAGCAGTACTTC
CASIGRQGYEQYF
>-|TRBD1|TRBJ2-7|TRBV5-1
TGCGCCAGCTCCCGTGGGACAGGGGAGGGCGAGCAGTACTTC
CASSRGTGEGEQYF
>once|-|TRBJ1-3|TRBV27
TGTGCCAGCAGTACCCTCAAGGGGCCTGGAAACACCATATATTTT
CASSTLKGPGNTIYF
>-|TRBD1|TRBJ2-7|TRBV27
TGTGCCAGCAGTTTTCAGGGGGACACCCTCGACGAGCAGTACTTC
CASSFQGDTLDEQYF
>-|-|TRBJ2-7|TRBV7-9
TGTGCCAGCAGCTTAATCGGAAGGGCGAACGAGCAGTACTTC
CASSLIGRANEQYF
>-|-|TRBJ2-2|TRBV6-6
TGTGCCAGCGGGTCGGTCGGGGGACGGACCGGGGAGCTGTTTTTT
CASGSVGGRTGELFF
>-|TRBD2|TRBJ2-1|TRBV7-9
TGTGCCAGCATGGGGGAGGGTTACAATGAGCAGTTCTTC
CASMGEGYNEQFF
>-|TRBD2|TRBJ2-1|TRBV5-6
TGTGCCAGCAGCTTGGTGGCAGTTAGCGGGAGTCAGGAGCAGTTCTTC
CASSLVAVSGSQEQFF
>-|-|TRBJ2-1|TRBV7-9
TGTGCCAGCGCCGGGAATGAGCAGTTCTTC
CASAGNEQFF
>-|-|TRBJ1-5|TRBV7-2
TGTGCCAGCAGCTTAAGTTTGGGCAATCAGCCCCAGCATTTT
CASSLSLGNQPQHF
>once|TRBD2|TRBJ2-5|TRBV15
TGTGCCACCAGGCTAGCGGGTTCGAGGGAAGAGACCCAGTACTTC
CATRLAGSREETQYF
>few|-|TRBJ2-2|TRBV27
TGTGCCAGCAGTCCCAAGGGGTATTTGGGGATGGAGGTGACCGGGGAGCTGTTTTTT
CASSPKGYLGMEVTGELFF
>-|TRBD2|TRBJ2-1|TRBV7-2
TGCGCCAGCAGCTCCCGAAGCGGGAGGGTTGAGCAGTTCTTC
CASSSRSGRVEQFF
>-|-|TRBJ2-1|TRBV4-3
TGCGCCAGCAGCCAATGGGGAGTGGGTGAGCAGTTCTTC
CASSQWGVGEQFF
>-|TRBD2|TRBJ2-1|TRBV11-2
TGTGCCAGCAGCTTAGATCGAAGCGGGAGGGCCAACAATGAGCAGTTCTTC
CASSLDRSGRANNEQFF
>-|-|TRBJ2-5|TRBV27
TGTGCCAGCAGTTTGTACCCCCTCCAGGGGGGCCAAGAGACCCAGTACTTC
CASSLYPLQGGQETQYF
>-|TRBD2|TRBJ2-2|TRBV19
TGTGCCAGTAGTATGTTGACTAGCGGGTTCACCGGGGAGCTGTTTTTT
CASSMLTSGFTGELFF
>-|-|TRBJ1-3|TRBV7-6
TGTGCCAGCAGCTCTTGGCCGCGTCTCTCTGGAAACACCATATATTTT
CASSSWPRLSGNTIYF